One and the same sample provided the 14 T cell receptor beta chains below, sequenced in a study of blood T cell repertoires in COVID-19. TCRdb keeps only in-frame clones here, not all; method: immunoSEQ multiplex PCR. Here the sample spans 140,000 to 150,000 clones, 80% to 90% being singletons. The sequencing sample was made of peripheral blood. These receptors all stem from a man in his 60s with active or convalescent COVID-19.

This clone was observed a handful of times. The chain carries TRBV19 and TRBJ2-1; the match to TRBD2 covers 7 bases. The V segment lost 3 bases and the J segment 5 bases; nucleotides outside the gene matches: 4. The CDR3 is made up of 14 amino acids. CDR1 is LNHDA and CDR2 is SQIVND in the germline V gene (reference sequence). DNA for the CDR3: TGTGCCAGTAGTATTTGGGGAGGGAACAATGAGCAGTTCTTC. Amino acids: CASSIWGGNNEQFF.

The chain combines TRBV13 with TRBJ2-3, with D unresolved. The CDR3 contains 14 residues. Germline loops: CDR1 PRHDT, CDR2 FYEKMQ (reference sequence). The ends were cut back, 1 base at V and 1 base at J, with 6 bases in the middle. In DNA, the CDR3 is TGTGCCAGCAGCTTAGAATCGGGCACAGATACGCAGTATTTT. It specifies CASSLESGTDTQYF.

The genes are TRBV14 and TRBJ2-3; 7 nucleotides align to TRBD2. Germline assignment: CDR1 SGHDN and CDR2 FVKESK. Unmatched junction bases numbered 7, after V lost 0 bases and J lost 1 base. This CDR3 spans 17 amino acids. Written as DNA, the CDR3 is TGTGCCAGCAGCCAAGATCCTAGGAGCGGGGGCACAGATACGCAGTATTTT. This encodes CASSQDPRSGGTDTQYF.

The V call is TRBV6-2 or TRBV6-3, the J call TRBJ2-7, with 7 bases that match TRBD1. V shed 0 bases and J 0 bases; nucleotides not matched to a gene: 8. Per the germline V gene, CDR1 is MNHEY and CDR2 is SVGEGT. The CDR3 has 17 residues. Here the CDR3 reads CASSYSNTGDYSYEQYV. The CDR3 DNA reads TGTGCCAGCAGTTACTCGAATACAGGGGATTACTCCTACGAGCAGTACGTC.

The chain employs TRBV6-2 or TRBV6-3 and TRBJ1-2; TRBD1 matches at 10 bases. V lost 2 bases and J lost 2; bases outside the gene matches: 2. This CDR3 is built from 15 residues. Germline CDR1 reads MNHEY; CDR2 reads SVGEGT. CDR3 protein: CASSYRTGGNYGYTF. The CDR3 DNA sequence: TGTGCCAGCAGTTACAGGACAGGGGGGAACTATGGCTACACCTTC.

The chain employs TRBV19 and TRBJ1-5, with a possible D match to TRBD1 (5 bases). CDR3 length: 12 amino acids. Germline V gene lookup returns CDR1 LNHDA and CDR2 SQIVND (reference sequence). Trimming pared 9 bases from V and 6 bases from J, leaving 12 bases between. CDR3 coding DNA: TGTGCCAGCTGGGGGGGAGGTCAGCCCCAGCATTTT. Translating it yields CASWGGGQPQHF.

V gene TRBV6-5 combines with J gene TRBJ1-1; 9 positions match TRBD1. Unmatched junction bases numbered 9, after V lost 4 bases and J lost 3 bases. The germline gives CDR1 MNHEY, CDR2 SVGAGI. The CDR3 runs to 16 residues. The CDR3 DNA sequence: TGTGCCAGCAGTTTTCGGGACAGGGTGGGTGACACTGAAGCTTTCTTT. Translating gives CASSFRDRVGDTEAFF.

The gene calls are TRBV5-8 and TRBJ1-5, with TRBD1 matching over 8 bases. From germline, CDR1 is SGHTS and CDR2 YDEGEE. The V gene end was trimmed by 3 bases and the J gene end by 1 base; junction bases not matched to a gene: 12. The CDR3 length is 18 residues. The DNA for the CDR3 is TGTGCCAGCAGCTCGAGACCCACTCGGACAGGGAGCAATCAGCCCCAGCATTTT. This sequence encodes CASSSRPTRTGSNQPQHF.

This clone was seen more than once but under ten times. The chain has TRBV19 and TRBJ1-5; TRBD1 agrees at 9 bases. J was trimmed by 7 bases and V by 5 bases; bases with no gene match: 6. CDR1 and CDR2 (germline): LNHDA, SQIVND (reference sequence). This CDR3 has 14 residues. This CDR3 is CASSPRQGEQPQHF. In DNA form, the CDR3 reads TGTGCCAGTAGTCCCCGACAGGGGGAGCAGCCCCAGCATTTT.

There are a few counts of this clone. The rearrangement uses TRBV5-6 and TRBJ1-1; tentative D call: TRBD1 (6 bases). Germline V gene sequence: CDR1 SGHDT, CDR2 YYEEEE. This CDR3 spans 13 amino acids. Trimming pared 3 bases from V and 7 bases from J, leaving 13 bases between. CDR3 bases: TGTGCCAGCAGCTCTCTAACAGGGATTGAAGCTTTCTTT. This codes for CASSSLTGIEAFF.

Worth noting for this clone: Other DNA sequences within the sample encode an identical CDR3. The chain carries TRBV4-3 and TRBJ1-5; D ambiguous. The CDR3 covers 18 residues. Germline assignment: CDR1 LGHNA and CDR2 YSLEER. V lost 0 bases to trimming and J lost 1 base, with 16 bases between them. The CDR3 nucleotides are TGCGCCAGCAGCCAAGAACCTCACGGGAGTCGGAGCAATCAGCCCCAGCATTTT. Its protein product is CASSQEPHGSRSNQPQHF.

The chain employs TRBV5-8 and TRBJ2-1; 11 bases match TRBD2. After removal of 3 bases from V and 5 bases from J, the junction contained 10 bases not matched to a gene. In germline, CDR1 is SGHTS, CDR2 YDEGEE. The CDR3 is made up of 17 amino acids. In DNA, the CDR3 is TGTGCCAGCAGCTCAACTAGCGGGGGCCAACAACACAATGAGCAGTTCTTC. Its protein product is CASSSTSGGQQHNEQFF.

The chain carries TRBV15 and TRBJ2-1; 11 bases map to TRBD2. There are 15 residues in the CDR3. Germline CDR1 LNHNV, CDR2 YYDKDF (reference sequence). After removal of 5 bases from V and 3 bases from J, the junction contained 3 bases not matched to a gene. The CDR3 reads CATSAGTSGYNEQFF. The CDR3 DNA reads TGTGCCACCAGCGCCGGGACTAGCGGCTACAATGAGCAGTTCTTC.

The V call is TRBV14, the J call TRBJ1-1, with D uncertain. V dropped 1 base and J dropped 5 bases, with 8 bases sitting between them. The germline V gene has CDR1 SGHDN and CDR2 FVKESK. The CDR3 contains 13 residues. The CDR3 sequence is CASSQGGATEAFF. CDR3 coding DNA: TGTGCCAGCAGCCAAGGGGGAGCAACTGAAGCTTTCTTT. The entire variable domain, with the rest obtained from reference TRBV14 and TRBJ1-1, is as follows: EAGVTQFPSHSVIEKGQTVTLRCDPISGHDNLYWYRRVMGKEIKFLLHFVKESKQDESGMPNNRFLAERTGGTYSTLKVQPAELEDSGVYFCASSQGGATEAFFGQGTRLTVV.